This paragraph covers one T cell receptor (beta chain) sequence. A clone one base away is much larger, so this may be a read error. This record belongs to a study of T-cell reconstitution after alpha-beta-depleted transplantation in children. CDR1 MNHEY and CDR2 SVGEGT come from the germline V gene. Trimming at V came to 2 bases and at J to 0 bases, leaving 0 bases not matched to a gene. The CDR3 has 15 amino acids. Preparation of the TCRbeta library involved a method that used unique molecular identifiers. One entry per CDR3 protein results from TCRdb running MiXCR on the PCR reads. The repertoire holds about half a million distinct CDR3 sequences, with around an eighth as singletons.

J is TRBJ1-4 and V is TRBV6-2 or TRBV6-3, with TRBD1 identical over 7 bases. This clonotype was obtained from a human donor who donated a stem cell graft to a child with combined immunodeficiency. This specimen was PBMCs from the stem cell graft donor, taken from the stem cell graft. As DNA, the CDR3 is TGTGCCAGCAGTTACGGGACAGCAACTAATGAAAAACTGTTTTTT. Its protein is CASSYGTATNEKLFF.